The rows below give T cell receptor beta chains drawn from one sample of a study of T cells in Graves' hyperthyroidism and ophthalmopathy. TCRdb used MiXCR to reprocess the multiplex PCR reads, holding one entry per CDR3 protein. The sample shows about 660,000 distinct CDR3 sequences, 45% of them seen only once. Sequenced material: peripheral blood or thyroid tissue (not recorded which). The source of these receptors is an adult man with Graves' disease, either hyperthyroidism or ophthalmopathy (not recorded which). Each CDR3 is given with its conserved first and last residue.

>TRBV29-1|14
CSVSQGGQGEKLFF
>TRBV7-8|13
CASSGRGDQPQHF
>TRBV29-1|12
CSFQDSGIGSTF
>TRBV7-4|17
CASSVDPPGGLEEKLFF
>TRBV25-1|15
CASSEDRGGTDTQYF
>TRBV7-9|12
CASSSWSRDYTF
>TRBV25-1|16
CASGNNQQGMNTEAFF
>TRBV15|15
CATSRGTPGDTEAFF
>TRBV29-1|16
CSVEGTGGPSSYEQYF
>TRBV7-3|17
CASSRTGGSAGANVLTF
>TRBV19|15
CASSTGTAITGELFF
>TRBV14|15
CASSPLLTGAQTQYF
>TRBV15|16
CATSRVMYSPEQPQHF
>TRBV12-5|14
CASGLTGGTETQYF
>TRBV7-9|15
CASSPPGVAGYEQYF
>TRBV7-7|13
CASSGRGDDGYTF
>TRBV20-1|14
CSARETGNNEKLFF
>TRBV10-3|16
CAISEQGQGARQPQHF
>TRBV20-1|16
CSATKGGPTLAYEQYF
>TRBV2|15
CASSEVRGVEGTQYF
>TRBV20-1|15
CSASGDSYTGNTIYF
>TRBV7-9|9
CASSTSGAF
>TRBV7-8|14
CASSLRDRGYEQYF
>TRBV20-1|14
CSARHITGGFEALF
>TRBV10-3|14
CAISPTGVAGELFF
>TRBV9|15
CASSPGTGRMEEQYF
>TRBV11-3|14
CASSLRQGFYGYTF
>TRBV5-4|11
CASRAIGRLFF
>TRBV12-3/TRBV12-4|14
CASSSERANSPLHF